The 6 T cell receptor beta chains listed next were all sequenced from one sample in a study of blood T cell repertoires in COVID-19 (dated by TCRdb to between 2020 and 2021). Libraries were built with the immunoSEQ multiplex PCR assay. Sourced from immuneACCESS, this table was stored by TCRdb with only in-frame sequences that have V and J called. A share of the clones is absent; for the studies checked, an unresolved V gene accounts for under half, and the remainder has no known explanation. The sample has 90,000 to 110,000 clones on record, about four fifths of them singletons. The ten largest make up 15% of the sample. The sample was peripheral blood. The receptors come from a woman aged 80 or older with acute or convalescent COVID-19.

The V gene is TRBV6-2 or TRBV6-3, the J gene TRBJ2-1; no clear D gene. The germline CDR1 and CDR2 sequences are MNHEY and SVGEGT. The CDR3 has 15 amino acids. V was clipped by 2 bases and J by 4 bases, with 12 bases between them. The CDR3 reads CASSYTGGGYNEQFF. The CDR3 DNA reads TGTGCCAGCAGTTACACTGGCGGCGGTTACAATGAGCAGTTCTTC.

V usage is TRBV6-5 and J usage is TRBJ2-7; TRBD2 matches 10 bases. V shed 7 bases and J 4 bases; nucleotides not matched to a gene: 7. From germline, CDR1 is MNHEY and CDR2 SVGAGI. The CDR3 length is 14 residues. CDR3 bases: TGTGCCAGCAAAAGCGGGAGGGCCGGTTACGAGCAGTACTTC. This sequence encodes CASKSGRAGYEQYF.

This chain joins TRBV19 and TRBJ1-5; no reliable D call. The germline V gene has CDR1 LNHDA and CDR2 SQIVND (reference sequence). This CDR3 is 14 amino acids long. V was cut by 6 bases and J by 7 bases, with 16 bases left in between. The CDR3 nucleotides read TGTGCCAGTAGCCCCCGAGGAGTGAGGCAGCCCCAGCATTTT. Amino acids: CASSPRGVRQPQHF.

The CDR3 DNA reads as TGTGCCAGCAGTGAAGTACAGGGTAACGGGGAGCTGTTTTTT. Protein sequence: CASSEVQGNGELFF. This chain joins TRBV2 and TRBJ2-2; D may be TRBD1 (6 bases). The CDR3 is 14 amino acids. Trimming took 1 base from V and 7 from J, leaving 10 bases between them. CDR1 and CDR2 from the germline V gene are SNHLY and FYNNEI.

This clone was observed a handful of times. This chain joins TRBV28 and TRBJ1-2, with D possibly TRBD1 on 6 matching bases. V gave up 8 bases and J gave up 5 bases, with 15 bases separating them. Germline V gives CDR1 MDHEN, CDR2 SYDVKM. The CDR3 extends over 13 amino acids. The CDR3 DNA is TGTGCCAGCGATGCAGGGGAGGGATATGGCTACACCTTC. Translation gives CASDAGEGYGYTF.

The chain combines TRBV7-9 with TRBJ1-1, with a weak D call TRBD1 (6 bases). Germline CDR1 is SEHNR and CDR2 is FQNEAQ (reference sequence). This CDR3 spans 15 amino acids. V lost 5 bases, J lost 7 bases, and 20 bases lay in between. The CDR3 DNA is TGTGCCAGCAGCCGGAGAGTTGAGGGAGGGGGTGAAGCTTTCTTT. Protein product: CASSRRVEGGGEAFF.